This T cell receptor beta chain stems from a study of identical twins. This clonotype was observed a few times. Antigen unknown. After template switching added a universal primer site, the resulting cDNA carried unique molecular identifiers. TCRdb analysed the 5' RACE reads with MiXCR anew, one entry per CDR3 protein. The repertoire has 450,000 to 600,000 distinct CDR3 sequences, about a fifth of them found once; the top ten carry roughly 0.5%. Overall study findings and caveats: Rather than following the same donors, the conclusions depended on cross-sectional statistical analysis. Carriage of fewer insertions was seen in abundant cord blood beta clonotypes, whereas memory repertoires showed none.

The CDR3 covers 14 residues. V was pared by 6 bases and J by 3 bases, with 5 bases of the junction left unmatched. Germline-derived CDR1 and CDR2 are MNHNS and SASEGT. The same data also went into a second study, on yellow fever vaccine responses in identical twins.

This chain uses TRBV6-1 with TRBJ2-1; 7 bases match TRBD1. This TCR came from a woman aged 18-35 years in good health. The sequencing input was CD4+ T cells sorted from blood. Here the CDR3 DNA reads TGTGCCAGCAGCCGGGACAGTCGCTACAATGAGCAGTTCTTC. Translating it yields CASSRDSRYNEQFF.